This is a list of T cell receptor beta chains from one sample in a study of blood T cell repertoires in COVID-19. Generated by immunoSEQ multiplex PCR, the TCRdb table keeps only in-frame clones and is missing some. The sample lists around 40,000 clones; under 90% were seen once. The sequenced sample consisted of peripheral blood. These receptors all come from a man in his forties or fifties with active COVID-19. Both conserved end residues are part of each CDR3. The order of the fields is clone size, D gene, J gene, V gene, CDR3 protein, CDR3 DNA. The D gene is left open where the match is weak. Clone size is not always given. Where it is, it says once, few, many or a class for expanded clones.

abundance: once
d_gene: TRBD2
j_gene: TRBJ2-3
v_gene: TRBV30
CDR3aa: CAWSPQTSGKDTQYF
CDR3nt: TGTGCCTGGAGTCCTCAGACTAGCGGGAAAGATACGCAGTATTTT

abundance: NA
d_gene: NA
j_gene: TRBJ2-6
v_gene: TRBV4-2
CDR3aa: CASSHQGSSGANVLTF
CDR3nt: TGTGCCAGCAGCCACCAAGGGAGCTCTGGGGCCAACGTCCTGACTTTC

abundance: NA
d_gene: TRBD2
j_gene: TRBJ2-2
v_gene: TRBV11-3
CDR3aa: CASSVGTRVTGELFF
CDR3nt: TGTGCCAGCAGCGTCGGGACTAGGGTCACCGGGGAGCTGTTTTTT

abundance: NA
d_gene: TRBD1
j_gene: TRBJ1-4
v_gene: TRBV4-2
CDR3aa: CASSLLGQGATNEKLFF
CDR3nt: TGTGCCAGCAGCCTTTTAGGACAGGGGGCAACTAATGAAAAACTGTTTTTT

abundance: NA
d_gene: NA
j_gene: TRBJ1-1
v_gene: TRBV27
CDR3aa: CASPLGADGAFF
CDR3nt: TGTGCCAGCCCCTTAGGGGCGGATGGGGCTTTCTTT

abundance: few
d_gene: NA
j_gene: TRBJ2-7
v_gene: TRBV19
CDR3aa: CASSTGGGYEQYF
CDR3nt: TGTGCCAGTAGTACCGGGGGTGGGTACGAGCAGTACTTC

abundance: once
d_gene: TRBD2
j_gene: TRBJ2-7
v_gene: TRBV3-1/TRBV3-2
CDR3aa: CASSQAASGSYEQYF
CDR3nt: TGTGCCAGCAGCCAAGCGGCTAGCGGTTCCTACGAGCAGTACTTC

abundance: NA
d_gene: NA
j_gene: TRBJ2-3
v_gene: TRBV19
CDR3aa: CASSRGVGGAFTDTQYF
CDR3nt: TGTGCCAGTAGTAGGGGGGTCGGCGGGGCCTTCACAGATACGCAGTATTTT

abundance: NA
d_gene: TRBD2
j_gene: TRBJ2-1
v_gene: TRBV15
CDR3aa: CATSREAGGNEQFF
CDR3nt: TGTGCCACCAGCAGAGAAGCGGGAGGTAATGAGCAGTTCTTC

abundance: NA
d_gene: NA
j_gene: TRBJ1-5
v_gene: TRBV7-9
CDR3aa: CASSGTYNQPQHF
CDR3nt: TGTGCCAGCAGTGGGACATACAATCAGCCCCAGCATTTT

abundance: NA
d_gene: NA
j_gene: TRBJ1-2
v_gene: TRBV30
CDR3aa: CACFFQGYTYGYTF
CDR3nt: TGTGCCTGTTTCTTCCAGGGCTATACCTATGGCTACACCTTC

abundance: NA
d_gene: TRBD2
j_gene: TRBJ2-1
v_gene: TRBV7-9
CDR3aa: CASSYNLAGGPYNEQFF
CDR3nt: TGTGCCAGCAGCTATAATTTAGCGGGAGGTCCCTACAATGAGCAGTTCTTC

abundance: NA
d_gene: NA
j_gene: TRBJ1-1
v_gene: TRBV6-5
CDR3aa: CASSYSNRVPEAFF
CDR3nt: TGTGCCAGCAGTTACTCCAACAGGGTCCCTGAAGCTTTCTTT

abundance: medium-sized
d_gene: NA
j_gene: TRBJ2-7
v_gene: TRBV7-9
CDR3aa: CASSLEEREQYF
CDR3nt: TGTGCCAGCAGCTTAGAGGAGCGTGAGCAGTACTTC

abundance: NA
d_gene: NA
j_gene: TRBJ1-2
v_gene: TRBV7-9
CDR3aa: CASSLPGGGHGYTF
CDR3nt: TGTGCCAGCAGCCTACCTGGGGGGGGCCATGGCTACACCTTC

abundance: NA
d_gene: TRBD2
j_gene: TRBJ2-2
v_gene: TRBV30
CDR3aa: CAWETSGEMNTGELFF
CDR3nt: TGTGCCTGGGAGACTAGCGGTGAAATGAACACCGGGGAGCTGTTTTTT

abundance: once
d_gene: NA
j_gene: TRBJ1-1
v_gene: TRBV5-1
CDR3aa: CASSPPGAGATEAFF
CDR3nt: TGCGCCAGCAGCCCCCCCGGGGCGGGGGCCACTGAAGCTTTCTTT

abundance: once
d_gene: NA
j_gene: TRBJ1-1
v_gene: TRBV10-3
CDR3aa: CAISLGTMNTEAFF
CDR3nt: TGTGCCATCAGTCTCGGGACAATGAACACTGAAGCTTTCTTT

abundance: NA
d_gene: NA
j_gene: TRBJ1-1
v_gene: TRBV28
CDR3aa: CASSPSGPEAFF
CDR3nt: TGTGCCAGCAGTCCCAGCGGCCCTGAAGCTTTCTTT

abundance: NA
d_gene: TRBD1
j_gene: TRBJ2-7
v_gene: TRBV3-1/TRBV3-2
CDR3aa: CASSQEYIGTGVCEQYF
CDR3nt: TGTGCCAGCAGCCAAGAATACATCGGGACAGGGGTTTGCGAGCAGTACTTC

abundance: NA
d_gene: NA
j_gene: TRBJ1-1
v_gene: TRBV28
CDR3aa: CASSLLRGLNTEAFF
CDR3nt: TGTGCCAGCAGTTTACTGCGGGGTCTGAACACTGAAGCTTTCTTT

abundance: NA
d_gene: TRBD2
j_gene: TRBJ2-2
v_gene: TRBV28
CDR3aa: CASSLPGTSTGELFF
CDR3nt: TGTGCCAGCAGTTTACCCGGGACTAGTACCGGGGAGCTGTTTTTT

abundance: NA
d_gene: NA
j_gene: TRBJ2-3
v_gene: TRBV2
CDR3aa: CASQGSRSDTQYF
CDR3nt: TGTGCCAGCCAGGGTAGCCGGTCGGATACGCAGTATTTT

abundance: NA
d_gene: NA
j_gene: TRBJ1-1
v_gene: TRBV9
CDR3aa: CASSVMQGNTEAFF
CDR3nt: TGTGCCAGCAGCGTAATGCAGGGAAACACTGAAGCTTTCTTT

abundance: NA
d_gene: NA
j_gene: TRBJ1-5
v_gene: TRBV4-1
CDR3aa: CASSQDQPGSNQPQHF
CDR3nt: TGCGCCAGCAGCCAAGATCAGCCGGGGAGCAATCAGCCCCAGCATTTT

abundance: NA
d_gene: NA
j_gene: TRBJ1-5
v_gene: TRBV19
CDR3aa: CASIKRGGAQPQHF
CDR3nt: TGTGCCAGTATAAAGAGGGGGGGGGCTCAGCCCCAGCATTTT

abundance: NA
d_gene: NA
j_gene: TRBJ1-1
v_gene: TRBV27
CDR3aa: CASSLSVETEAFF
CDR3nt: TGTGCCAGCAGTTTGAGCGTGGAGACTGAAGCTTTCTTT

abundance: NA
d_gene: NA
j_gene: TRBJ1-2
v_gene: TRBV3-1/TRBV3-2
CDR3aa: CASRPDSNYGYTF
CDR3nt: TGTGCCAGCAGACCCGACAGCAACTATGGCTACACCTTC

abundance: NA
d_gene: NA
j_gene: TRBJ1-2
v_gene: TRBV27
CDR3aa: CASSLTLNYGYTF
CDR3nt: TGTGCCAGCAGTTTAACCCTAAACTATGGCTACACCTTC

abundance: NA
d_gene: NA
j_gene: TRBJ1-2
v_gene: TRBV4-3
CDR3aa: CASSQGPFGYTF
CDR3nt: TGCGCCAGCAGCCAAGGGCCTTTCGGCTACACCTTC

abundance: NA
d_gene: TRBD1
j_gene: TRBJ1-1
v_gene: TRBV28
CDR3aa: CASSFPKTGDTEAFF
CDR3nt: TGTGCCAGCAGTTTTCCCAAGACAGGGGACACTGAAGCTTTCTTT

abundance: once
d_gene: NA
j_gene: TRBJ2-5
v_gene: TRBV18
CDR3aa: CASSSSGEPGTQYF
CDR3nt: TGTGCCAGCTCGTCCTCAGGGGAGCCGGGGACCCAGTACTTC

abundance: NA
d_gene: NA
j_gene: TRBJ2-1
v_gene: TRBV29-1
CDR3aa: CSVYESSYNEQFF
CDR3nt: TGCAGCGTTTACGAGAGCTCCTACAATGAGCAGTTCTTC

abundance: once
d_gene: TRBD1
j_gene: TRBJ2-5
v_gene: TRBV9
CDR3aa: CASSNTGVIQETQYF
CDR3nt: TGTGCCAGCAGCAATACAGGGGTAATCCAAGAGACCCAGTACTTC

abundance: NA
d_gene: NA
j_gene: TRBJ2-1
v_gene: TRBV10-1
CDR3aa: CASSAGTQGHNEQFF
CDR3nt: TGCGCCAGCAGCGCCGGGACTCAGGGCCACAATGAGCAGTTCTTC

abundance: NA
d_gene: NA
j_gene: TRBJ2-3
v_gene: TRBV9
CDR3aa: CASSVQGLSDTQYF
CDR3nt: TGTGCCAGCAGCGTACAGGGTCTCTCAGATACGCAGTATTTT

abundance: NA
d_gene: NA
j_gene: TRBJ2-3
v_gene: TRBV19
CDR3aa: CASSKIGSRETDTQYF
CDR3nt: TGTGCCAGTAGTAAGATCGGGTCACGGGAAACAGATACGCAGTATTTT

abundance: NA
d_gene: NA
j_gene: TRBJ2-1
v_gene: TRBV5-6
CDR3aa: CASSFGSSSYNEQFF
CDR3nt: TGTGCCAGCAGCTTCGGGTCTAGCTCCTACAATGAGCAGTTCTTC

abundance: NA
d_gene: NA
j_gene: TRBJ2-3
v_gene: TRBV15
CDR3aa: CATSSRVGKLGDTQYF
CDR3nt: TGTGCCACCAGCAGTCGTGTGGGCAAATTAGGAGATACGCAGTATTTT

abundance: NA
d_gene: NA
j_gene: TRBJ1-5
v_gene: TRBV23-1
CDR3aa: CASSSSGTKDSNQPQHF
CDR3nt: TGCGCCAGCAGTTCCTCCGGGACAAAGGATAGCAATCAGCCCCAGCATTTT

abundance: NA
d_gene: TRBD1
j_gene: TRBJ1-4
v_gene: TRBV28
CDR3aa: CASRFLGGLTDEKLFF
CDR3nt: TGTGCCAGCAGGTTTTTAGGGGGCTTGACGGATGAAAAACTGTTTTTT

abundance: NA
d_gene: TRBD2
j_gene: TRBJ2-5
v_gene: TRBV11-2
CDR3aa: CASSTLRGRAGETQYF
CDR3nt: TGTGCCAGCAGCACCCTCCGCGGGAGGGCAGGAGAGACCCAGTACTTC

abundance: NA
d_gene: NA
j_gene: TRBJ1-5
v_gene: TRBV6-5
CDR3aa: CASSYSRSLSNQPQHF
CDR3nt: TGTGCCAGCAGTTACTCGCGTTCCCTCAGCAATCAGCCCCAGCATTTT

abundance: NA
d_gene: TRBD2
j_gene: TRBJ2-3
v_gene: TRBV7-2
CDR3aa: CASSTPGLAFIRATDTQYF
CDR3nt: TGTGCCAGCAGCACCCCGGGACTAGCATTCATAAGGGCCACAGATACGCAGTATTTT

abundance: NA
d_gene: TRBD1
j_gene: TRBJ2-7
v_gene: TRBV6-6
CDR3aa: CASSSPDRASTYEQYF
CDR3nt: TGTGCCAGCAGTTCCCCAGACAGGGCGTCCACCTACGAGCAGTACTTC

abundance: NA
d_gene: NA
j_gene: TRBJ1-5
v_gene: TRBV11-2
CDR3aa: CASSLYPGAGQPQHF
CDR3nt: TGTGCCAGCAGCTTATACCCAGGAGCGGGTCAGCCCCAGCATTTT

abundance: NA
d_gene: NA
j_gene: TRBJ2-7
v_gene: TRBV28
CDR3aa: CAGTSPGDYEQYF
CDR3nt: TGTGCCGGTACGAGCCCGGGGGACTACGAGCAGTACTTC

abundance: NA
d_gene: NA
j_gene: TRBJ2-1
v_gene: TRBV2
CDR3aa: CASSTDTGNEQFF
CDR3nt: TGTGCCAGCAGTACGGACACAGGCAATGAGCAGTTCTTC

abundance: NA
d_gene: NA
j_gene: TRBJ1-2
v_gene: TRBV12-3/TRBV12-4
CDR3aa: CASTPIPNYGYTF
CDR3nt: TGTGCCAGCACCCCCATTCCTAACTATGGCTACACCTTC

abundance: NA
d_gene: NA
j_gene: TRBJ2-7
v_gene: TRBV9
CDR3aa: CASSSPYGHEQYF
CDR3nt: TGTGCCAGCAGCTCCCCGTATGGCCACGAGCAGTACTTC